The 5 T cell receptor beta chains below come from one sample, sequenced in a study of T cell responses to AZD1222 COVID-19 vaccine. Libraries were prepared by immunoSEQ multiplex PCR; TCRdb keeps only in-frame clonotypes and omits some of them. The table includes 130,000 or so clones, more than 80% detected once. Material: peripheral blood, obtained 28 days after the second dose of the MenACWY control vaccine. These receptors were obtained from an adult who received the MenACWY meningococcal vaccine as a control.

The gene calls are TRBV7-2 and TRBJ2-7, with no clear D. Deletions cut 3 bases from V and 7 bases from J, with 13 bases between. CDR1 and CDR2 from the germline V gene are SGHTA and FQGNSA. This CDR3 is built from 13 residues. CDR3 in DNA: TGTGCCAGCAGCTTGTGGACGGGTGGAGAGCAGTACTTC. Amino acids: CASSLWTGGEQYF.

The chain recombines TRBV11-2 with TRBJ1-2, with TRBD1 identical over 7 bases. Losses at the gene ends were 4 bases for V and 5 bases for J; bases not matched to a gene: 4. Germline CDR1 is SGHAT and CDR2 is FQNNGV. CDR3 length: 13 residues. The CDR3 loop reads CASSSTGQYGYTF. The DNA of the CDR3 is TGTGCCAGCAGCTCGACAGGGCAATATGGCTACACCTTC.

The chain has TRBV5-5 and TRBJ2-5, with 11 bases that match TRBD2. This CDR3 has 19 residues. Trimming at V came to 0 bases and at J to 1 base, leaving 11 bases not matched to a gene. Germline values: CDR1 SGHKS, CDR2 YYEKEE (reference sequence). The CDR3 loop reads CASSLGLAGGRGTQETQYF. DNA for the CDR3: TGTGCCAGCAGCTTGGGGCTAGCGGGGGGTCGCGGAACCCAAGAGACCCAGTACTTC.

The J gene is TRBJ2-1, the V gene TRBV5-1; perhaps TRBD1 as D (6 bases). The CDR3 has 14 amino acids. The V gene's germline CDR1 is SGHRS and CDR2 YFSETQ. Trimming removed 2 bases from V and 4 bases from J, with 10 bases in between. As DNA, the CDR3 is TGCGCCAGCAGCTTAATTACAGGGTACAATGAGCAGTTCTTC. Translated, it gives CASSLITGYNEQFF.

The chain couples TRBV19 to TRBJ1-2, with 8 positions matching TRBD1. This CDR3 is built from 12 residues. V lost 7 bases and J lost 8; bases outside the gene matches: 6. In germline, CDR1 is LNHDA, CDR2 SQIVND (reference sequence). The CDR3 DNA sequence: TGTGCCAGTACAGGGGGCGTTTTCGGCTACACCTTC. This translates into CASTGGVFGYTF.